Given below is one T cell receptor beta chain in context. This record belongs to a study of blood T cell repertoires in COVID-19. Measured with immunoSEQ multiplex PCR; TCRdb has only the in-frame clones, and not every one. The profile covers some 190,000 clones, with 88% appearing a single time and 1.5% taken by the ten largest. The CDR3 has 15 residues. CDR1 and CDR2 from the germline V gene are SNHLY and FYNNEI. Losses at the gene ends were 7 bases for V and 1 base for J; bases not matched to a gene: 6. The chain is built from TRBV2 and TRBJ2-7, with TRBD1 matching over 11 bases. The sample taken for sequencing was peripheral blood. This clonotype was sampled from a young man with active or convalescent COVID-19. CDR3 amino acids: CASIPGTGGSYEQYF. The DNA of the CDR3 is TGTGCCAGCATCCCCGGGACAGGGGGGTCCTACGAGCAGTACTTC.